This T cell receptor (beta chain) is drawn from a study of beta chain features in type 1 diabetes. Study information: Healthy donors resembled patients in age, gender and cell yields. Sorted cell examination encompassed roughly 98,000,000 cells across all samples. General observations from the study: Insertion counts at VDJ junctions were lower in type 1 diabetes patients, who also showed more deletions there. Shortening of TCRB CDR3s, moderate but significant, appeared in all four CD4+ subsets of Type 1 diabetes patients. Comparison showed that naive, central memory and Treg TCRB repertoires appeared more similar among patients than among healthy donors.

CDR3 length: 16 amino acids. V lost 1 base, J lost 5 bases, and 4 bases stayed unmatched. CDR1 is MDHEN, CDR2 SYDVKM, per germline. Expressed TCRB transcripts got sequenced, as all isolated RNA was reverse transcribed. The table came from immunoSEQ multiplex PCR; TCRdb's copy has only in-frame clones and leaves some out. The data hold some 660,000 clones, with 11% to 15% observed a single time. This clone was found a few times. Its antigen is still unknown. The clonotype comes from a man aged 18 to 30 with type 1 diabetes. The sample was naive CD4+ T cells from blood. The J gene is TRBJ2-5, the V gene TRBV28; 13 bases agree with TRBD2. The CDR3 DNA sequence: TGTGCCAGCAGTTTATCAGGACTAGCGGGAGAGGAGACCCAGTACTTC. It codes for CASSLSGLAGEETQYF.